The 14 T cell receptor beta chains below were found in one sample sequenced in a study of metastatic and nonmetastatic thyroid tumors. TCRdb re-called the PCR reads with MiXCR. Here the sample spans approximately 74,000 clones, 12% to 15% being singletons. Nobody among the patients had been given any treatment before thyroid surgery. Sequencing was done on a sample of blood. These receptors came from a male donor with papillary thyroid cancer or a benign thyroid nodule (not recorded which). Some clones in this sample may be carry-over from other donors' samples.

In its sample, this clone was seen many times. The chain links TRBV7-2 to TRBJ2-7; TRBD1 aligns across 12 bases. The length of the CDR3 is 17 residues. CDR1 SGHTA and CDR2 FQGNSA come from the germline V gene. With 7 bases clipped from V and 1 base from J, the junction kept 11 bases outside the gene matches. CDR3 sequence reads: CASTLAAGQGASYEQYF. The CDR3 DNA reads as TGTGCCAGCACCCTAGCGGCGGGACAGGGGGCTTCCTACGAGCAGTACTTC.

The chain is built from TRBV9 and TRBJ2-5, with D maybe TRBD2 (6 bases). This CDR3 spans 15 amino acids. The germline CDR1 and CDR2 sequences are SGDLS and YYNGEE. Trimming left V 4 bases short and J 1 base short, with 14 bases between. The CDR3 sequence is CASSLTSNAQETQYF. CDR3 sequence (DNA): TGTGCCAGCAGCTTGACTAGTAACGCCCAAGAGACCCAGTACTTC.

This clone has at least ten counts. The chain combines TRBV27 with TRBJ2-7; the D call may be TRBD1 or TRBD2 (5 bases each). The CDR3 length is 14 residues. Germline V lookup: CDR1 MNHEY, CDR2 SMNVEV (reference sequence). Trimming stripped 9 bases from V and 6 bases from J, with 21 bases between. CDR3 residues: CASVVFGTSVEQYF. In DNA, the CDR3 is TGTGCCAGTGTAGTTTTCGGGACGTCGGTCGAGCAGTACTTC.

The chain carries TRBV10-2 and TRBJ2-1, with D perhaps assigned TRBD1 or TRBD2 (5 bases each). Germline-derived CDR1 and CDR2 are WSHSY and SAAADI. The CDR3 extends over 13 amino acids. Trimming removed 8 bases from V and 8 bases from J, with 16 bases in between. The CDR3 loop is CASGGNRFDEQFF. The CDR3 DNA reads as TGCGCCAGCGGGGGAAACAGGTTCGATGAGCAGTTCTTC.

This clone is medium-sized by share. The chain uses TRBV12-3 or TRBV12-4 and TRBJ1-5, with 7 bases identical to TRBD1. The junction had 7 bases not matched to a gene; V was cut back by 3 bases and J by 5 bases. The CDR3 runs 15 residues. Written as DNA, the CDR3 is TGTGCCAGCAGTTTTGAGGGACAGCCCTATCAGCCCCAGCATTTT. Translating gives CASSFEGQPYQPQHF.

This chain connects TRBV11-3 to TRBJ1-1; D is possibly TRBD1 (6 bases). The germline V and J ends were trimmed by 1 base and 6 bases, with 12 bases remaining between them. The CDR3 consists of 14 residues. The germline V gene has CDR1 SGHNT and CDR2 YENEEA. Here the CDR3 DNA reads TGTGCCAGCAGCTTAGCGGGGGGCGCGGCTGAAGCTTTCTTT. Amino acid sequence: CASSLAGGAAEAFF.

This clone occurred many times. The CDR3 DNA reads as TGTGCCAGCTCCCGAAATCCGGGACAGGGAGAGACCCAGTACTTC. Its translation is CASSRNPGQGETQYF. This chain uses TRBV7-3 with TRBJ2-5; 9 positions match TRBD1. After removal of 8 bases from V and 4 bases from J, the junction contained 11 bases not matched to a gene. This CDR3 comprises 15 residues. Germline V gene lookup returns CDR1 SGHTA and CDR2 FQGTGA.

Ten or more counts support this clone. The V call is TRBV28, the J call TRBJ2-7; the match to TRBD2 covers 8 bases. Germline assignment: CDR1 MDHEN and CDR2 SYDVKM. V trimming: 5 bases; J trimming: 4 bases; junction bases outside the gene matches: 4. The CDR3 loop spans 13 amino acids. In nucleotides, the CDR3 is TGTGCCAGCAGTGAGCGGGAGTATTACGAGCAGTACTTC. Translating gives CASSEREYYEQYF.

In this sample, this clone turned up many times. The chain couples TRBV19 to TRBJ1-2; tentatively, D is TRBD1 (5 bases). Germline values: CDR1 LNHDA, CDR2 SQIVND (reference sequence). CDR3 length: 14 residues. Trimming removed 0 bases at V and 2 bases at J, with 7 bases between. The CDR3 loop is CASSIDRGNYGYTF. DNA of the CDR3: TGTGCCAGTAGTATAGATAGGGGAAACTATGGCTACACCTTC.

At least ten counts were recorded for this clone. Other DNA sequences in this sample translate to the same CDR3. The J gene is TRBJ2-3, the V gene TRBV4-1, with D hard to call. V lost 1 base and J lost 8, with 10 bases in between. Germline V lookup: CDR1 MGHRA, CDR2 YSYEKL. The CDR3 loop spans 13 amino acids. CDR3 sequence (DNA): TGCGCCAGCAGCCAAGTCCTATTAGCTACGCAGTATTTT. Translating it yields CASSQVLLATQYF.

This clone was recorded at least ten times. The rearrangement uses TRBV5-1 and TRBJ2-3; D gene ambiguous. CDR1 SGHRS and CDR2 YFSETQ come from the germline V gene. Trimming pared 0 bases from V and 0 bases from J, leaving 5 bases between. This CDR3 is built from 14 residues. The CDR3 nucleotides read TGCGCCAGCAGCTTGGACGAAAGCACAGATACGCAGTATTTT. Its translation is CASSLDESTDTQYF.

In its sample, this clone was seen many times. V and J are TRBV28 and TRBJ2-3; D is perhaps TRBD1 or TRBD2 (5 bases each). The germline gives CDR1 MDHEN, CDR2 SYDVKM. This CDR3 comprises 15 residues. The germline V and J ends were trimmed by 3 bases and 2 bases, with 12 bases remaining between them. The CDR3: CASSFGADITDTQYF. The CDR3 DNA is TGTGCCAGCAGTTTCGGGGCTGACATCACAGATACGCAGTATTTT.

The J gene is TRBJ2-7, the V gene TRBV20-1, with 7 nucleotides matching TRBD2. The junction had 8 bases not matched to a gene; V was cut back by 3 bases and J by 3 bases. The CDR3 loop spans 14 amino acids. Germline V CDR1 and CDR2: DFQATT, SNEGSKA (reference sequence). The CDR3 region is CSARKRGGGYEQYV. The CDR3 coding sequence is TGCAGTGCTAGGAAGCGGGGAGGAGGCTACGAGCAGTACGTC.

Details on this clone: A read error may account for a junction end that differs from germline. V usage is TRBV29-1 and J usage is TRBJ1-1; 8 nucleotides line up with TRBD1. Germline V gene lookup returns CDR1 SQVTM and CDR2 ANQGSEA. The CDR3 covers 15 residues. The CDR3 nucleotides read TGCAGCGTTGAAGTTTTGGACAGGGTGAACACTGAAGATTTCTTT. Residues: CSVEVLDRVNTEDFF.